The sequence of this T cell receptor (beta chain) was determined in a study of T cell responses to AZD1222 COVID-19 vaccine. Generated by immunoSEQ multiplex PCR, the TCRdb table keeps only in-frame clones and is missing some. The data contain some 96,000 clones, about nine tenths of them singletons. CDR1 and CDR2 (germline): MNHEY, SMNVEV (reference sequence). The CDR3 totals 13 residues. Trimming left V 2 bases short and J 8 bases short, with 12 bases between. The sequence was collected from an adult in good health. Source: peripheral blood, taken on day 0 of AZD1222 vaccination. This chain connects TRBV27 to TRBJ1-2; D unresolved. CDR3 region: CASSLNSGAGYTF. As DNA, the CDR3 is TGTGCCAGCAGTTTAAACAGTGGAGCGGGCTACACCTTC.